The 31 T cell receptor beta chains reported below all come from one sample, sequenced in a study of blood T cell repertoires in COVID-19 (dated by TCRdb to 2018 to 2020). The method was the immunoSEQ multiplex PCR assay. Entries here come from immuneACCESS through TCRdb and include only in-frame sequences with V and J called. Some clones fail to appear in such tables; in the studies checked, an unresolved V gene covers under half of the shortfall, and the cause of the remainder is unknown. The sample table contains fewer than 450,000 clones; only one count was recorded for approximately 90% of them. The ten largest clones add up to 1.2% of the sample. Sequencing was performed on PBMCs or T cells enriched from blood (not recorded which). Source of these receptors: a woman between 18 and 29 years old who had recovered from COVID-19.

This rearrangement joins TRBV5-1 to TRBJ1-6, with D unresolved. V lost 0 bases and J lost 9, with 13 bases in between. Germline CDR1 is SGHRS and CDR2 is YFSETQ. The CDR3 is 15 residues long. DNA for the CDR3: TGCGCCAGCAGCTTGGCCGTTCCAGGCAGTTCACCCCTCCACTTT. This codes for CASSLAVPGSSPLHF.

This chain uses TRBV19 with TRBJ1-6; no definite D call. This CDR3 is built from 15 residues. Trimming took off 4 bases at V and 9 bases at J, with 16 bases between the two ends. Germline CDR1 reads LNHDA; CDR2 reads SQIVND (reference sequence). The CDR3 region has the DNA TGTGCCAGTAGTAATCCCGCCCGGCGGGGTTCACCCCTCCACTTT. Amino acids: CASSNPARRGSPLHF.

This chain uses TRBV25-1 with TRBJ2-7; 11 bases line up with TRBD1. Germline V gene sequence: CDR1 MGHDK, CDR2 SYGVNS. This CDR3 is 15 amino acids long. Unmatched junction bases numbered 11, after V lost 7 bases and J lost 6 bases. As DNA, the CDR3 is TGTGCCAGCACAGCTAGGGACAGGGGGTCCCTCGAGCAGTACTTC. Translating gives CASTARDRGSLEQYF.

The CDR3 DNA follows: TGTGCCAGCAGTGAAGGCACGTGGCGGGATTTGAGGGGCTACACCTTC. Protein sequence: CASSEGTWRDLRGYTF. V gene TRBV6-1 combines with J gene TRBJ1-2; the D is unclear. The CDR3 is 16 amino acids. Germline CDR1 is MNHNS and CDR2 is SASEGT. Trimming shortened V by 1 base and J by 8 bases, and 20 bases separated the two germline ends.

The J gene is TRBJ1-2, the V gene TRBV4-3; D perhaps matches TRBD1 (5 bases). CDR3 length: 14 amino acids. V was trimmed by 0 bases and J by 4 bases, leaving 9 bases between them. Germline CDR1 is LGHNA and CDR2 is YSLEER. This CDR3 reads CASSQEQGLYGYTF. The CDR3 DNA follows: TGCGCCAGCAGCCAAGAGCAGGGACTCTATGGCTACACCTTC.

This clone turned up a few times. The chain recombines TRBV6-1 with TRBJ1-6, with no clear D. This CDR3 has 16 residues. Trimming cost V 1 base and J 6 bases, with 13 bases left between them. Germline-derived CDR1 and CDR2 are MNHNS and SASEGT. The CDR3 spells CASSEVGPRANSPLHF. As DNA, the CDR3 is TGTGCCAGCAGTGAAGTCGGGCCGAGGGCTAATTCACCCCTCCACTTT.

The chain recombines TRBV4-3 with TRBJ1-5, with D tentatively TRBD1 (6 bases). This CDR3 has 15 amino acids. Germline V gives CDR1 LGHNA, CDR2 YSLEER. V lost 4 bases and J 3 bases, leaving 13 bases between the germline ends. CDR3 DNA sequence: TGCGCCAGCAGCCCGGGGGGCAGGGACAATCAGCCCCAGCATTTT. Its translation: CASSPGGRDNQPQHF.

This rearrangement joins TRBV5-1 to TRBJ2-1; 10 bases are shared with TRBD2. The CDR3 is 15 residues long. Germline loops: CDR1 SGHRS, CDR2 YFSETQ. V shed 2 bases, J shed 15 bases, and the junction held 14 bases outside the gene matches. The CDR3 DNA reads as TGCGCCAGCAGCTTTGAGCGGGGGGGTTCAACACCCCGGTTCTTC. It translates to CASSFERGGSTPRFF.

The CDR3 DNA sequence: TGTGCCTGGAGCACAGGGGCCCAGCCCCAGCATTTT. Translation: CAWSTGAQPQHF. This chain links TRBV30 with TRBJ1-5; TRBD1 matches at 7 bases. The trim removed 3 bases at V and 7 bases at J, leaving 3 bases unmatched. This CDR3 comprises 12 residues. Per germline, CDR1 GTSNPN and CDR2 SVGIG (reference sequence).

This clone was observed a single time. The chain has TRBV6-5 and TRBJ1-2; D not resolved. Per the germline V gene, CDR1 is MNHEY and CDR2 is SVGAGI. Between the trimmed V and J ends, which lost 6 bases and 7 bases, there was a span of 18 bases. The CDR3 is 14 amino acids. In DNA form, the CDR3 reads TGTGCCAGCAGGGAGGGCCTTCGGGGTCCTGGCTACACCTTC. Its translation: CASREGLRGPGYTF.

The V and J genes are TRBV28 and TRBJ1-4; D is unresolved. Trimming removed 6 bases at V and 5 bases at J, with 4 bases between. Germline-derived CDR1 and CDR2 are MDHEN and SYDVKM. CDR3 length: 11 amino acids. The CDR3 reads CASSLNEKLFF. The CDR3 DNA follows: TGTGCCAGCAGCCTCAATGAAAAACTGTTTTTT.

The chain carries TRBV29-1 and TRBJ1-1; TRBD1 might be the D (6 bases). Trimming removed 6 bases at V and 2 bases at J, with 22 bases between. Germline values: CDR1 SQVTM, CDR2 ANQGSEA. The CDR3 spans 16 residues. The chain's CDR3 is CSVPSDSDILNTEAFF. CDR3 DNA: TGCAGCGTCCCTTCGGACAGCGATATCTTAAACACTGAAGCTTTCTTT.

CDR3 sequence: CASSLPATNEKLFF. The CDR3 bases are TGTGCCAGCAGCTTGCCCGCAACTAATGAAAAACTGTTTTTT. The rearrangement joins TRBV5-5 to TRBJ1-4, with D hard to call. V dropped 1 base and J dropped 0 bases, with 4 bases sitting between them. The CDR3 runs to 14 residues. CDR1 is SGHKS and CDR2 is YYEKEE in the germline V gene (reference sequence).

The chain recombines TRBV5-4 with TRBJ2-7; unclear D gene. The CDR3 runs 13 residues. The germline gives CDR1 SGHNT, CDR2 YYREEE (reference sequence). Trimming cost V 2 bases and J 0 bases, with 6 bases left between them. The CDR3 spells CASSLTVSYEQYF. As DNA, the CDR3 is TGTGCCAGCAGCTTAACAGTCTCCTACGAGCAGTACTTC.

This chain connects TRBV30 to TRBJ1-2; tentatively, D is TRBD1 (6 bases). Trimming shortened V by 0 bases and J by 5 bases, and 10 bases separated the two germline ends. Germline CDR1 is GTSNPN and CDR2 is SVGIG (reference sequence). This CDR3 contains 13 residues. This chain's CDR3 is CAWSVSRGYGYTF. CDR3 bases: TGTGCCTGGAGTGTAAGCAGGGGTTATGGCTACACCTTC.

About this clone itself: A junction end diverges from the germline sequence, so it may reflect a read error. The chain carries TRBV7-7 and TRBJ1-1, with TRBD1 identical over 9 bases. Germline V gene data show CDR1 as SSHAT and CDR2 as FNYEAQ (reference sequence). This CDR3 contains 15 residues. CDR3 nucleotide sequence: TGTGCTAGCAGCTTAAAACAGGGGGCATGGACTGAAGCTTTCTTT. Translating gives CASSLKQGAWTEAFF.

This chain joins TRBV18 and TRBJ1-2, with 7 nucleotides matching TRBD1. This CDR3 contains 14 residues. V dropped 5 bases and J dropped 6; count of bases not matched to a gene: 9. Germline V gene lookup returns CDR1 KGHSH and CDR2 LQKENI. The CDR3, as DNA: TGTGCCAGCTCAAACCGGGACAGACGTAATGGCTACACCTTC. Protein product: CASSNRDRRNGYTF.

In this sample, this clone turned up a few times. The rearrangement joins TRBV6-2 or TRBV6-3 to TRBJ2-7; D is unresolved. V gave up 5 bases and J gave up 2 bases, with 13 bases separating them. The CDR3 covers 14 residues. Per germline, CDR1 MNHEY and CDR2 SVGEGT. This chain's CDR3 is CASSDFLVPYEQYF. The DNA of the CDR3 is TGTGCCAGCAGTGACTTCCTCGTTCCCTACGAGCAGTACTTC.

The CDR3 DNA is TGTGCCAGTAGCTTGGGACCGGGGAGGCACGAGCAGTACTTC. Its protein product is CASSLGPGRHEQYF. V usage is TRBV19 and J usage is TRBJ2-7; tentatively, D is TRBD2 (6 bases). Trimming removed 6 bases from V and 5 bases from J, with 17 bases in between. Germline CDR1 and CDR2: LNHDA and SQIVND (reference sequence). The CDR3 extends over 14 amino acids. The full variable domain, completed using reference TRBV19 and TRBJ2-7, is DGGITQSPKYLFRKEGQNVTLSCEQNLNHDAMYWYRQDPGQGLRLIYYSQIVNDFQKGDIAEGYSVSREKKESFPLTVTSAQKNPTAFYLCASSLGPGRHEQYFGPGTRLTVT.

The V gene is TRBV19, the J gene TRBJ1-5, with D possibly matching TRBD1 (5 bases). V shed 5 bases and J shed 4 bases, with 12 bases lying between them. Germline CDR1 is LNHDA and CDR2 is SQIVND (reference sequence). CDR3 size: 14 residues. DNA for the CDR3: TGTGCCAGTAGTTCCACTGACAGAAATCAGCCCCAGCATTTT. Translation gives CASSSTDRNQPQHF.

This chain links TRBV9 with TRBJ1-1, with a possible D match to TRBD1 (5 bases). The CDR3 is 14 residues long. In germline, CDR1 is SGDLS, CDR2 YYNGEE. V lost 0 bases and J 0 bases, leaving 6 bases between the germline ends. Here the CDR3 DNA reads TGTGCCAGCAGCGTAGGGGGCGTGAACACTGAAGCTTTCTTT. Its translation is CASSVGGVNTEAFF.

The CDR3 nucleotides are TGTGCCAGTATAAGAGGCACCGGGGAGCTGTTTTTT. This encodes CASIRGTGELFF. V gene TRBV19 combines with J gene TRBJ2-2; D gene uncertain. Germline CDR1 is LNHDA and CDR2 is SQIVND (reference sequence). The CDR3 contains 12 residues. V lost 7 bases and J lost 4, with 7 bases in between.

This chain connects TRBV6-5 to TRBJ1-5; D may be TRBD1 (5 bases). Looked up from germline, CDR1 is MNHEY and CDR2 is SVGAGI. V was shortened by 5 bases and J by 5 bases, with 10 bases between the two germline ends. The CDR3 covers 13 residues. CDR3 DNA sequence: TGTGCCAGCAGTACAGGAGAGTATCAGCCCCAGCATTTT. It is translated as CASSTGEYQPQHF.

This rearrangement joins TRBV7-3 to TRBJ2-7; D may be TRBD1 (5 bases). CDR3 length: 13 residues. The ends were cut back, 0 bases at V and 4 bases at J, with 7 bases in the middle. Germline CDR1 SGHTA, CDR2 FQGTGA. The CDR3 nucleotides read TGTGCCAGCAGCTTAACCGCAGGGTACGAGCAGTACTTC. This codes for CASSLTAGYEQYF.

The chain has TRBV7-2 and TRBJ1-5; TRBD1 matches at 7 bases. The CDR3 contains 18 residues. CDR1 is SGHTA and CDR2 is FQGNSA in the germline V gene. V was clipped by 3 bases and J by 0 bases; unmatched bases: 11. The CDR3 loop reads CASSFPEDRLNSNQPQHF. CDR3 coding DNA: TGTGCCAGCAGCTTTCCCGAGGACAGGTTAAATAGCAATCAGCCCCAGCATTTT. The full variable domain, completed using reference TRBV7-2 and TRBJ1-5, is GAGVSQSPSNKVTEKGKDVELRCDPISGHTALYWYRQSLGQGLEFLIYFQGNSAPDKSGLPSDRFSAERTGGSVSTLTIQRTQQEDSAVYLCASSFPEDRLNSNQPQHFGDGTRLSIL.

V is TRBV9 and J is TRBJ1-2; D is unresolved. CDR1 is SGDLS, CDR2 YYNGEE, per germline. The CDR3 loop spans 15 amino acids. Trimming left V 0 bases short and J 3 bases short, with 12 bases between. CDR3 loop: CASSVARSRDYGYTF. The CDR3 DNA reads TGTGCCAGCAGCGTAGCCCGGAGTAGAGACTATGGCTACACCTTC.

The chain uses TRBV4-1 and TRBJ1-2; weak D call: TRBD1 (5 bases). CDR1 and CDR2 (germline): MGHRA, YSYEKL. The CDR3 has 16 residues. The ends were cut back, 0 bases at V and 4 bases at J, with 15 bases in the middle. CDR3 sequence (DNA): TGCGCCAGCAGCCAAGATTGGGAGGTCGGGGGCTATGGCTACACCTTC. Protein sequence: CASSQDWEVGGYGYTF.

The rearrangement links TRBV9 to TRBJ1-4, with D possibly TRBD1 on 5 matching bases. CDR1 is SGDLS and CDR2 is YYNGEE in the germline V gene. This CDR3 contains 15 residues. V was cut by 3 bases and J by 4 bases, with 13 bases left in between. The CDR3 coding sequence is TGTGCCAGCAGCGGACCGGGGGTGCTTAATGAAAAACTGTTTTTT. Translated, it gives CASSGPGVLNEKLFF.

The chain has TRBV10-2 and TRBJ2-7, with D tentatively TRBD1 (5 bases). Between the trimmed V and J ends, which lost 6 bases and 0 bases, there was a span of 12 bases. The germline gives CDR1 WSHSY, CDR2 SAAADI. The CDR3 consists of 14 residues. CDR3 residues: CASREGVISYEQYF. CDR3 nucleotide sequence: TGCGCCAGCAGGGAAGGGGTTATCTCCTACGAGCAGTACTTC.

This sequence joins TRBV25-1 and TRBJ1-1, with 10 positions matching TRBD1. V gave up 4 bases and J gave up 10 bases; unmatched junction bases: 6. The CDR3 is 13 residues long. Looked up from germline, CDR1 is MGHDK and CDR2 is SYGVNS. The CDR3 here is CASSATGGHGAFF. The CDR3 DNA follows: TGTGCCAGCAGTGCGACAGGGGGCCATGGAGCTTTCTTT. Drawing the rest from reference TRBV25-1 and TRBJ1-1, the complete variable domain is EADIYQTPRYLVIGTGKKITLECSQTMGHDKMYWYQQDPGMELHLIHYSYGVNSTEKGDLSSESTVSRIRTEHFPLTLESARPSHTSQYLCASSATGGHGAFFGQGTRLTVV.

The chain carries TRBV3-1 (or the pseudogene TRBV3-2) and TRBJ2-5; D is uncertain. There are 17 residues in the CDR3. V lost 3 bases to trimming and J lost 1 base, with 18 bases between them. Germline V gene lookup returns CDR1 LGHDT and CDR2 YNNKEL (reference sequence). Here the CDR3 reads CASSHKLGSYLQETQYF. In nucleotides, the CDR3 is TGTGCCAGCAGCCATAAGCTAGGATCGTACCTCCAAGAGACCCAGTACTTC.